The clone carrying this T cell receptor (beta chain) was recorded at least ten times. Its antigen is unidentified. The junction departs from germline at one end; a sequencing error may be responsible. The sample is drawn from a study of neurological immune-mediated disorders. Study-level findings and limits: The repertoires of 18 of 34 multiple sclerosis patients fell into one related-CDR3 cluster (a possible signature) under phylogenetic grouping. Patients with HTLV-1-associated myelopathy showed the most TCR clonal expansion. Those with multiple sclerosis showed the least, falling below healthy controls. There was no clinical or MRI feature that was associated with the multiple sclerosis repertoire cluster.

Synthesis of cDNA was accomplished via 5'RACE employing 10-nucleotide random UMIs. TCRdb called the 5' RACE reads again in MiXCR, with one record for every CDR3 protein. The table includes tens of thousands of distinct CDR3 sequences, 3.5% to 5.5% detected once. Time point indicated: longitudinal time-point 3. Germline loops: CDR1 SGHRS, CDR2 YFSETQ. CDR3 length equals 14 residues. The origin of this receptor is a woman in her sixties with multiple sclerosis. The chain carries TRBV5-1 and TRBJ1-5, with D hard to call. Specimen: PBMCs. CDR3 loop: CASSLGTNNQPQHF. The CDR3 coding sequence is TGCGCCAGCAGTTTGGGCACTAACAATCAGCCCCAGCATTTT.